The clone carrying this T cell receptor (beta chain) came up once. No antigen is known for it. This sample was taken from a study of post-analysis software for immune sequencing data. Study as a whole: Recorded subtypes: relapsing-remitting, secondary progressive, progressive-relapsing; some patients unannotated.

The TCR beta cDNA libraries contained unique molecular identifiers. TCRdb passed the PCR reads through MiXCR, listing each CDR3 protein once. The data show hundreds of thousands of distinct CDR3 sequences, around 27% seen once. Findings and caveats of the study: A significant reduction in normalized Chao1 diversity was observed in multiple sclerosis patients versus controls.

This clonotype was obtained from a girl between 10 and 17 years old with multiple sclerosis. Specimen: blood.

CDR3 in amino acids: CASSFAPTNEKLFF. The DNA for the CDR3 is TGTGCCAGCAGTTTTGCACCAACTAATGAAAAACTGTTTTTT. The rearrangement uses TRBV27 and TRBJ1-4; D remains ambiguous. Germline values: CDR1 MNHEY, CDR2 SMNVEV (reference sequence). V dropped 3 bases and J dropped 0 bases, with 5 bases sitting between them. The CDR3 totals 14 residues.